This TCR beta chain was profiled in a study of graft-versus-host responses after intestinal transplantation (dated by TCRdb to the early 2020s). In the study overall: The transplants that recipients received were multivisceral, liver-intestinal, or isolated intestinal. Anti-thymocyte globulin induction was given to all recipients, followed by maintenance tacrolimus and steroids for around three years. Donor T cell macrochimerism was defined as a peak of at least 4% donor T cells among recipient peripheral blood mononuclear cells. The cohort enrolled some 24 intestinal transplant recipients, one of whom was a retransplant, and a few patients without pretransplant specimens were excluded. Rather than being sequenced by the commercial service, samples from a few later patients were sequenced in-house on an Illumina MiSeq and processed with MiXCR. To identify alloreactive clones, pre-transplant mixed lymphocyte reaction products were sequenced and then compared with unstimulated pre-transplant donor and recipient T cells. Bulk TCR-beta CDR3 sequencing was used to track graft-versus-host and host-versus-graft alloreactive T cell clones in the graft, circulation and bone marrow after intestinal transplantation. Overall results and qualifications from the work: Early after transplant, declines in HvG clones were associated with peak levels of circulating GvH clones. In patients with donor T cell macrochimerism, the allografts had high GvH to HvG T cell clonal ratios. The relatively low number and heterogeneity of intestinal transplant patients limited the conclusions. GvH clones were found in recipient bone marrow, and some of the GvH clones appeared earlier in ileal mucosa or blood, which is consistent with an intestinal mucosal origin.

Worth noting for this clone: This clone's antigen is unknown. Per-nucleotide qualities are absent, and no much larger clonotype sits a single base away.

The sample's time point, from its label and the paper: cells obtained before transplantation from donor or recipient. CD3+CD4+ and CD3+CD8+ populations were FACS-sorted from unstimulated pre-transplant donor and recipient cells taken from spleen or lymph nodes. The library was generated by the immunoSEQ multiplex PCR assay. For most patients, genomic DNA was isolated with the Qiagen DNeasy Blood and Tissue Kit and sent frozen to Adaptive Biotechnologies for TCR sequencing. For most patients, high-throughput TCR-beta CDR3 sequencing of genomic DNA was performed by Adaptive Biotechnologies. Per the source publication's procedure: Adaptive's ImmunoSEQ software was the source of the TCR sequencing data for 15 to 20 patients, while a few other patients were processed with MiXCR and VDJtools. To correct CD4 versus CD8 sorting errors, any sequence found in both subsets at a frequency ratio below 5:1 was removed. Because the origin of CDR3 nucleotide sequences shared between donor and recipient could not be assigned, those sequences were removed. To count as alloreactive, a clone needed at least 2-fold expansion over unstimulated cells and a minimum CFSE-low frequency of 0.002% (template counts) or 0.001% (read counts). Clones were considered mappable if detected in sequenced pre-transplant spleen, lymph node, or MLR CFSE-low populations of the donor or recipient. Cumulative frequency of alloreactive clones was calculated as a percentage of all sequences weighted by copy number. As stored in TCRdb, this immuneACCESS dataset retains in-frame rearrangements with V and J assigned. A fraction of the clones does not appear; measured against another copy, unresolved V genes explain less than half of the discrepancy, and the remainder lacks a known reason. The V and J calls and clone size come from that table; D and trimming were worked out from the DNA. The sample table shows tens of thousands of clones, and roughly 88% are seen once. About 1.3% of the sample is held by the ten biggest clonotypes.

Looking up the germline V gene yields CDR1 SNHLY and CDR2 FYNNEI. The cysteine opens and the phenylalanine closes a CDR3 of 13 amino acids. Here the CDR3 DNA is all that survives: 39 bases in frame from base 1. Trimming accounts for 8 bases at V and 5 bases at J, while the number of junction bases matched to no gene is 6. The chain employs TRBV2 and TRBJ2-5; 9 central bases correspond to TRBD2. This receptor was obtained from a human donor who received an intestinal transplant. The sequencing used unstimulated CD8+ T cells sorted from spleen or lymph node cells, collected before intestinal transplant. The CDR3 sequence is CASQKRGAETQYF. The DNA is TGTGCCAGCCAAAAGCGGGGGGCCGAGACCCAGTACTTC.